This paragraph covers one T cell receptor (beta chain) sequence. The data were taken from a study of blood T cell repertoires in COVID-19. Looking at the study overall: Acute and convalescent COVID-19 samples came from the United States, Italy and Spain. In each case, the material was cDNA or gDNA derived from T cells, B-cell-depleted T cells, or PBMCs.

V lost 5 bases and J lost 1, with 7 bases in between. This CDR3 comprises 14 residues. Germline loops: CDR1 KGHDR, CDR2 SFDVKD. Authors' data handling: Researchers report that nucleated cell counts were estimated from reference gene primer amplification. Data came from immunoSEQ multiplex PCR; TCRdb stores just in-frame clones and leaves some out. V and J calls and clone size follow that table, whereas D and trimming were derived from the DNA. The repertoire has tens of thousands of clones, around 87% of them found once; the top ten carry about 6.6%. The chain has TRBV24-1 and TRBJ2-2, with no clear D. The sequencing input was peripheral blood. The receptor was isolated from a man in his fifties or sixties with active COVID-19. CDR3 DNA: TGTGCCACCAGTGTTCCGGGGAACACCGGGGAGCTGTTTTTT. Its translation is CATSVPGNTGELFF.